This T cell receptor beta chain derives from a study of T cells in Graves' hyperthyroidism and ophthalmopathy. Study information: The authors collected peripheral blood at initial diagnosis, before any treatment.

This CDR3 spans 16 amino acids. CDR1 and CDR2 from the germline V gene are SGHTA and FQGNSA. J lost 2 bases, V lost 8 bases, and 13 bases had no gene match. This clonotype has a count of ten or more. The source material, RNA transcripts, was used to amplify TCR beta CDR3 regions. TCR CDR3 regions were first amplified by RT-PCR with HTBI primers. MiXCR, run by TCRdb on the multiplex PCR reads, gives a single entry per CDR3 protein. The sample lists approximately 430,000 distinct CDR3 sequences, approximately 15% occurring once. The sequence was collected from a young woman with Graves' hyperthyroidism. The sequenced sample was blood. The chain uses TRBV7-2 and TRBJ2-3, with 7 bases fitting TRBD2. The CDR3 coding sequence is TGTGCCAGCCGGGCGGGGCCGGGGGGTTTCACAGATACGCAGTATTTT. Translation: CASRAGPGGFTDTQYF.